This TCR beta chain was profiled in a study of monozygotic twins with inflammatory bowel disease. A note on this clonotype: No antigen is known for it.

The CDR3 consists of 16 residues. Study observations and caveats: The analysis did not separate different T cell subtypes. Repertoire similarity did not differ between concordant and discordant twins, perhaps due to limited power. Some repertoire variability may stem from patients' differing immunosuppressive treatments.

The authors used about 3.5 ug of total RNA per TCR library. With the 5' RACE reads reprocessed, TCRdb shows one record per CDR3 protein and no DNA. The specimen's table records a few hundred thousand distinct CDR3 sequences. The specimen sequenced was blood. V and J are TRBV12-3 or TRBV12-4 and TRBJ2-2; TCRdb's D call, TRBD1, is unchecked because there is no DNA. The receptor was isolated from a human donor with ulcerative colitis or Crohn's disease, or a healthy co-twin of an affected twin (not recorded which). CDR3 residues: CASRGQGALWGGELFF.